This T cell receptor beta chain emerged from a study of T cell responses to AZD1222 COVID-19 vaccine. Study-level information: Analyses pooled second doses at about 4 or about 12 weeks. Study-level points and caveats: With two AZD1222 doses given, Spike-specific TCR breadth and depth both rose. Repertoire collection took place solely once the T cell response had peaked. Close to half of all spike-specific TCRs reportedly target regions of the variants that are unmutated.

Clones were sequenced by immunoSEQ multiplex PCR, and TCRdb holds only the in-frame ones, with some missing. The table records about 130,000 clones, approximately 94% of them present only once. Germline V CDR1 and CDR2: MDHEN, SYDVKM. Between the trimmed V and J ends, which lost 3 bases and 8 bases, there was a span of 16 bases. The CDR3 contains 14 residues. A remark on this clone: Its antigen is still unknown.

This receptor was taken from an adult in good health. The specimen was peripheral blood, collected on day 0 of AZD1222 vaccination. J is TRBJ1-1 and V is TRBV28; TRBD1 might be the D (5 bases). As DNA, the CDR3 is TGTGCCAGCAGTTTGGGCCGGAGGGGCGCGGAAGCTTTCTTT. This translates into CASSLGRRGAEAFF.